This entry is about one TCR beta chain. Antigen: not known. This sample was included in a study of T cell responses to AZD1222 COVID-19 vaccine. General study points: Donors were largely white British and mainly female; clonal diversity was possibly underestimated. CD4 TCRs covered the whole spike, strongest at regions 160-218 and 743-854. Just a handful of people given AZD1222 tested seropositive at baseline.

CDR1 is SGHTA, CDR2 FQGTGA, per germline. V gave up 1 base and J gave up 6 bases; unmatched junction bases: 1. There are 14 residues in the CDR3. Pooling of second doses given at about 4 or about 12 weeks was done. Some clones are missing from TCRdb's copy, which holds only in-frame ones; the method was immunoSEQ multiplex PCR. Counted here are roughly 99,000 clones, roughly 90% occurring once; the ten biggest clones make up about 8.1%. The sequence was obtained from an adult who received the AZD1222 COVID-19 vaccine. The chain employs TRBV7-3 and TRBJ2-1; TRBD2 aligns across 9 bases. The sample consisted of peripheral blood, taken 28 days after the second AZD1222 dose. CDR3 sequence reads: CASSLSGRANEQFF. CDR3 nucleotide sequence: TGTGCCAGCAGCTTAAGCGGGAGGGCCAATGAGCAGTTCTTC. Full variable domain (missing parts from reference TRBV7-3 and TRBJ2-1): GAGVSQTPSNKVTEKGKYVELRCDPISGHTALYWYRQSLGQGPEFLIYFQGTGAADDSGLPNDRFFAVRPEGSVSTLKIQRTERGDSAVYLCASSLSGRANEQFFGPGTRLTVL.